The 22 T cell receptor beta chains below were found in one sample sequenced in a study of T cells after yellow fever vaccination. TCRdb fed the 5' RACE reads into MiXCR, producing one record per CDR3 protein. This sample has about 74,000 distinct CDR3 sequences, with about 6.6% found just once. Sequenced here: CD8+ T cells sorted from PBMCs, sampled about 5 days after the first yellow fever vaccination. The receptors come from a young man who received the YFV17D yellow fever vaccine.

This clonotype has a handful of counts. J is TRBJ2-1 and V is TRBV12-5; 8 nucleotides agree with TRBD2. The CDR3 covers 15 residues. Trimming cost V 4 bases and J 4 bases; bases outside gene matches: 6. Germline V CDR1 and CDR2: LGHNT, FRNRAP. The CDR3 loop reads CASGSRTSLYNEQFF. The CDR3 bases are TGTGCTAGTGGTTCCCGGACTAGCCTATACAATGAGCAGTTCTTC.

This clonotype was counted ten times or more. This rearrangement joins TRBV25-1 to TRBJ2-2, with D possibly matching TRBD1 (7 bases). Germline V gene data show CDR1 as MGHDK and CDR2 as SYGVNS. V was pared by 1 base and J by 5 bases, with 14 bases between. This CDR3 region has 16 residues. The CDR3 DNA reads TGTGCCAGCAGTGAATCAACAGGGGAGGAAACCGGGGAGCTGTTTTTT. This encodes CASSESTGEETGELFF.

The gene calls are TRBV29-1 and TRBJ2-7; maybe TRBD1 (5 bases). V lost 7 bases and J lost 7, with 17 bases in between. Germline CDR1 is SQVTM and CDR2 is ANQGSEA. This CDR3 is built from 12 residues. CDR3 nucleotide sequence: TGCAGCGGAACTTCAGGGTTAGGTGAGCAGTACTTC. Protein product: CSGTSGLGEQYF.

This chain joins TRBV30 and TRBJ2-7; TRBD2 matches at 8 bases. With V trimmed by 3 bases and J by 6 bases, 10 bases remained unmatched. The CDR3 spans 14 residues. Germline-derived CDR1 and CDR2 are GTSNPN and SVGIG (reference sequence). CDR3 residues: CAWSAGSGALEQYF. DNA of the CDR3: TGTGCCTGGAGCGCCGGTAGCGGGGCGCTCGAGCAGTACTTC.

This clonotype was counted between two and nine times. The V gene is TRBV6-1, the J gene TRBJ2-3, with D maybe TRBD1 (5 bases). Trimming left V 4 bases short and J 2 bases short, with 10 bases between. CDR3 length: 14 residues. Germline lookup yields CDR1 MNHNS and CDR2 SASEGT. CDR3 DNA sequence: TGTGCCAGCAGTGTCGACAGCGTCACAGATACGCAGTATTTT. As protein: CASSVDSVTDTQYF.

The J gene is TRBJ1-2, the V gene TRBV27; no firm D call. Trimming shortened V by 4 bases and J by 2 bases, and 14 bases separated the two germline ends. Germline V gene sequence: CDR1 MNHEY, CDR2 SMNVEV (reference sequence). This CDR3 region has 15 residues. The CDR3 sequence: CASSSAGWSNYGYTF. CDR3 DNA: TGTGCCAGCAGTTCCGCCGGTTGGAGCAACTATGGCTACACCTTC.

This clonotype was seen at least ten times. This sequence joins TRBV4-3 and TRBJ2-3, with D possibly called TRBD1 or TRBD2 (5 bases each). Germline V CDR1 and CDR2: LGHNA, YSLEER. The CDR3 sequence is 17 residues long. Trimming stripped 0 bases from V and 1 base from J, with 14 bases between. For the CDR3, the DNA is TGCGCCAGCAGCCAAGATGAGGGCAGGGAAGGCACAGATACGCAGTATTTT. This sequence encodes CASSQDEGREGTDTQYF.

This rearrangement joins TRBV7-6 to TRBJ2-3; 7 nucleotides agree with TRBD1. The V segment lost 5 bases and the J segment 4 bases; nucleotides outside the gene matches: 6. The CDR3 contains 14 residues. From germline, CDR1 is SGHVS and CDR2 FNYEAQ. CDR3 nucleotide sequence: TGTGCCAGCAGCAACCCCGGACAGGCAGATACGCAGTATTTT. This translates into CASSNPGQADTQYF.

This clonotype occurred a few times. This chain joins TRBV7-6 and TRBJ2-6; possibly TRBD1 or TRBD2 for D (5 bases each). Trimming took 1 base from V and 0 from J, leaving 10 bases between them. CDR3 length equals 17 residues. Germline-derived CDR1 and CDR2 are SGHVS and FNYEAQ. CDR3 sequence reads: CASSLVQGRSGANVLTF. CDR3 DNA sequence: TGTGCCAGCAGCTTAGTGCAGGGACGCTCTGGGGCCAACGTCCTGACTTTC.

This clonotype was observed many times. This chain links TRBV5-6 with TRBJ2-7; D call uncertain. Germline V gene lookup returns CDR1 SGHDT and CDR2 YYEEEE. The V end lost 0 bases, the J end lost 1 base, and 11 bases lay between the germline ends. The CDR3 runs 15 residues. This CDR3 is CASSLEKGSSYEQYV. The CDR3 bases are TGTGCCAGCAGCTTGGAAAAGGGCAGTTCCTACGAGCAGTACGTC.

This chain connects TRBV7-3 to TRBJ1-5; D is unclear. Per germline, CDR1 SGHTA and CDR2 FQGTGA. The CDR3 has 13 residues. The ends were cut back, 3 bases at V and 2 bases at J, with 5 bases in the middle. Here the CDR3 DNA reads TGTGCCAGCAGCTTCGGGGGCAATCAGCCCCAGCATTTT. This translates into CASSFGGNQPQHF. Together with reference TRBV7-3 and TRBJ1-5, the CDR3 gives the full variable domain: GAGVSQTPSNKVTEKGKYVELRCDPISGHTALYWYRQSLGQGPEFLIYFQGTGAADDSGLPNDRFFAVRPEGSVSTLKIQRTERGDSAVYLCASSFGGNQPQHFGDGTRLSIL.

Notes on this clonotype: A read error is possible here, since a much larger clone lies one base away. The rearrangement joins TRBV4-2 to TRBJ1-2, with 9 positions matching TRBD1. CDR1 LGHNA and CDR2 YNFKEQ come from the germline V gene. The CDR3 sequence is 16 residues long. Here the CDR3 reads CDSSQDELRTGEGYTF. In nucleotides, the CDR3 is TGTGACAGCAGCCAAGATGAGTTGAGGACAGGGGAAGGCTACACCTTC.

There are many counts of this clonotype. The V call is TRBV12-3 or TRBV12-4, the J call TRBJ2-7, with 8 bases lining up with TRBD1. The CDR3 totals 13 residues. V lost 6 bases and J lost 4; bases outside the gene matches: 5. The CDR3 nucleotides read TGTGCCAGCAGGGGGACAGGAGCTTACGAGCAGTACTTC. Protein sequence: CASRGTGAYEQYF.

The chain recombines TRBV9 with TRBJ2-6, with 7 bases identical to TRBD2. The trim removed 2 bases at V and 2 bases at J, leaving 4 bases unmatched. Germline loops: CDR1 SGDLS, CDR2 YYNGEE. This CDR3 region has 16 residues. CDR3 sequence: CASSVGGNAGANVLTF. CDR3 nucleotide sequence: TGTGCCAGCAGCGTCGGGGGGAACGCTGGGGCCAACGTCCTGACTTTC.

This clonotype came up a few times. The chain links TRBV9 to TRBJ2-5; D could derive from TRBD1 or TRBD2 (6 bases each). V lost 1 base, J lost 2 bases, and 12 bases lay in between. The germline CDR1 and CDR2 sequences are SGDLS and YYNGEE. The CDR3 spans 15 residues. CDR3: CASSVTGRRQETQYF. In nucleotides, the CDR3 is TGTGCCAGCAGCGTAACAGGGAGGAGGCAAGAGACCCAGTACTTC. Combining the CDR3 with reference TRBV9 and TRBJ2-5 gives the whole variable domain DSGVTQTPKHLITATGQRVTLRCSPRSGDLSVYWYQQSLDQGLQFLIQYYNGEERAKGNILERFSAQQFPDLHSELNLSSLELGDSALYFCASSVTGRRQETQYFGPGTRLLVL.

The chain is built from TRBV5-1 and TRBJ2-7, with 12 bases matching TRBD2. Germline-derived CDR1 and CDR2 are SGHRS and YFSETQ. Trimming cost V 1 base and J 4 bases; bases outside gene matches: 6. CDR3 length equals 16 residues. The CDR3 DNA is TGCGCCAGCAGCTTGAGTCCGGGACTAGCGGGTTACGAGCAGTACGTC. This translates into CASSLSPGLAGYEQYV.

The chain combines TRBV20-1 with TRBJ1-5; D is possibly TRBD1 (5 bases). V lost 4 bases and J 1 base, leaving 14 bases between the germline ends. The germline V gene has CDR1 DFQATT and CDR2 SNEGSKA (reference sequence). The CDR3 has 15 residues. CDR3 bases: TGCAGTGCTACCAGGGTAATTTTAAGCAATCAGCCCCAGCATTTT. It is translated as CSATRVILSNQPQHF.

This clonotype was picked up a small number of times. The genes are TRBV9 and TRBJ2-1, with 8 bases aligning to TRBD2. This CDR3 has 15 amino acids. Trimming removed 4 bases from V and 6 bases from J; junction bases left unmatched: 9. Germline loops: CDR1 SGDLS, CDR2 YYNGEE. Here the CDR3 DNA reads TGTGCCAGCAGCCCCCCGGGAGGGAATCCCAATGAGCAGTTCTTC. Translated: CASSPPGGNPNEQFF.

As concerns this clonotype: A much larger clone lies a single base off, so this may be a read error. The rearrangement links TRBV7-9 to TRBJ2-5; D is uncertain. The ends were cut back, 3 bases at V and 3 bases at J, with 14 bases in the middle. The CDR3 has 15 amino acids. CDR1 and CDR2 from the germline V gene are SEHNR and FQNEAQ (reference sequence). CDR3 bases: TGTGCCAGCAGCTTTCTGACGGATACAAAAGAGACCCAGTACTTC. Its protein product is CASSFLTDTKETQYF. Combining the CDR3 with reference TRBV7-9 and TRBJ2-5 gives the whole variable domain DTGVSQNPRHKITKRGQNVTFRCDPISEHNRLYWYRQTLGQGPEFLTYFQNEAQLEKSRLLSDRFSAERPKGSFSTLEIQRTEQGDSAMYLCASSFLTDTKETQYFGPGTRLLVL.

In this sample, this clonotype turned up a few times. The chain is built from TRBV20-1 and TRBJ2-3; 10 nucleotides agree with TRBD2. V was pared by 5 bases and J by 4 bases, with 3 bases of the junction left unmatched. Germline-derived CDR1 and CDR2 are DFQATT and SNEGSKA (reference sequence). CDR3 length: 13 amino acids. The CDR3 DNA follows: TGCAGTGCTGAGCGGGGGGGACCAGATACGCAGTATTTT. Encoded protein: CSAERGGPDTQYF.

Many counts were recorded for this clonotype. The gene calls are TRBV3-1 and TRBJ2-1; D not certain. Germline V CDR1 and CDR2: LGHDT, YNNKEL (reference sequence). The length of the CDR3 is 16 residues. Trimming shortened V by 1 base and J by 9 bases, and 19 bases separated the two germline ends. The CDR3 loop reads CASSQVTGENSGEQFF. The CDR3 nucleotides are TGTGCCAGCAGCCAAGTGACCGGAGAGAACTCGGGTGAGCAGTTCTTC.

The rearrangement links TRBV9 to TRBJ1-1; TRBD1 matches at 11 bases. Germline loops: CDR1 SGDLS, CDR2 YYNGEE. The CDR3 consists of 14 residues. The junction had 8 bases not matched to a gene; V was cut back by 3 bases and J by 10 bases. CDR3 DNA sequence: TGTGCCAGCAGCGCCGGACAGGGGGCCGGTGGAGCTTTCTTT. This gives the protein CASSAGQGAGGAFF.